The present entry profiles one TCR beta chain with its context. The antigen is unknown. The source of the sample is a study of beta chain features in type 1 diabetes. Study results and limitations: Amplification by PCR could prefer shorter templates, with the same effect in patients and controls.

Sequencing targeted expressed TCRB transcripts, as all isolated RNA had been reverse transcribed. Data came from immunoSEQ multiplex PCR; TCRdb stores just in-frame clones and leaves some out. The table shows approximately 15,000 clones, with 43% occurring only once. This CDR3 has 15 amino acids. J gave up 2 bases and V 4 bases, and 4 bases lay outside the gene matches. CDR1 and CDR2 (germline): SGHRS, YFSETQ. The chain links TRBV5-1 to TRBJ1-2, with 11 bases fitting TRBD1. Sequenced input: stem cell memory CD4+ T cells from blood. The receptor was isolated from a woman in her thirties or forties in good health. In DNA form, the CDR3 reads TGCGCCAGCAGCCCGGGACAGGGGGGGAACTATGGCTACACCTTC. Its translation is CASSPGQGGNYGYTF.